Included here is one T cell receptor beta chain sequence, with context. The record originates from a study of blood T cells in healthy people across ages. Alongside a J-beta primer mix, a sample-barcoded 5' primer served in a second PCR lasting about 7 to 12 cycles. Unique molecular identifiers of 12 random nucleotides labeled each cDNA. TCRdb ran MiXCR on the 5' RACE reads and lists one entry per CDR3 protein. The sample has about 570,000 distinct CDR3 sequences; 27% are singletons. With 0 bases removed from V and 0 bases from J, the gap between germline ends came to 9 bases. From germline, CDR1 is DFQATT and CDR2 SNEGSKA (reference sequence). The CDR3 length is 16 residues.

This chain uses TRBV20-1 with TRBJ2-6; D unresolved. The sequence derives from a woman aged 70-85 years in good health. The material sequenced was blood. CDR3 sequence reads: CSARDSRNSGANVLTF. The CDR3 DNA reads as TGCAGTGCTAGAGACTCCCGAAACTCTGGGGCCAACGTCCTGACTTTC.